The 28 T cell receptor beta chains in this list originate from one sample, sequenced in a study of blood T cell repertoires in COVID-19 (dated by TCRdb to about 2020). The library was generated by the immunoSEQ multiplex PCR assay. TCRdb re-hosts the immuneACCESS table, in-frame sequences only. Its copies lack some clones; in the studies checked, an unresolved V gene accounts for under half of them, and the cause for the rest is not known. Here the sample has roughly 75,000 clones; roughly 89% occur a single time. The ten largest clones capture 0.5% to 0.7% of the sample. The specimen sequenced was peripheral blood. These receptor sequences come from a man aged 55 to 69 with acute or convalescent COVID-19.

CDR3 nucleotide sequence: TGTGCCAGCTCACCAGAGCAGGGGAATAATTCACCCCTCCACTTT. This gives the protein CASSPEQGNNSPLHF. The chain couples TRBV18 to TRBJ1-6; a possible D gene is TRBD1 (6 bases). The germline gives CDR1 KGHSH, CDR2 LQKENI. This CDR3 region has 15 residues. V was cut by 2 bases and J by 5 bases, with 10 bases left in between.

The chain employs TRBV6-6 and TRBJ2-3; a weak D match, TRBD2 (5 bases). CDR1 MNHNY and CDR2 SVGAGI come from the germline V gene (reference sequence). The CDR3 length is 16 residues. V lost 5 bases and J 4 bases, leaving 19 bases between the germline ends. Written as DNA, the CDR3 is TGTGCCAGCAGTAACATCCTAGCTCAGGTAGCAGATACGCAGTATTTT. Translated: CASSNILAQVADTQYF.

The V and J genes are TRBV11-2 and TRBJ2-2; D is perhaps TRBD1 (6 bases). CDR1 is SGHAT and CDR2 is FQNNGV in the germline V gene. CDR3 size: 16 residues. V shed 1 base and J shed 1 base, with 10 bases lying between them. The CDR3 region is CASSLVGGLNTGELFF. The CDR3, as DNA: TGTGCCAGCAGCTTAGTAGGGGGTCTGAACACCGGGGAGCTGTTTTTT.

This chain connects TRBV6-5 to TRBJ1-2; 12 bases are shared with TRBD1. The CDR3 runs 15 residues. V gave up 6 bases and J gave up 7 bases; unmatched junction bases: 9. The germline CDR1 and CDR2 sequences are MNHEY and SVGAGI. This chain's CDR3 is CASSNPGQGAGGYTF. The CDR3 DNA reads TGTGCCAGCAGCAACCCGGGACAGGGGGCGGGTGGCTACACCTTC.

The V gene is TRBV21-1, the J gene TRBJ2-3; no check of the table's D call, TRBD2, against the DNA was made. TRBV21-1 counts as a pseudogene. The CDR3 consists of 16 residues. CDR3 loop: CASSKGSGVSTDTQYF. The DNA for the CDR3 is TGTGCCAGCAGCAAAGGGAGCGGGGTTAGCACAGATACGCAGTATTTT.

The rearrangement uses TRBV3-1 (or the pseudogene TRBV3-2) and TRBJ1-1, with TRBD1 matching 8 bases. Germline CDR1 and CDR2: LGHDT and YNNKEL (reference sequence). V gave up 2 bases and J gave up 4 bases; unmatched junction bases: 3. The CDR3 totals 14 residues. CDR3 in DNA: TGTGCCAGCAGCCAATCTACAGGGGGCACTGAAGCTTTCTTT. Amino acid sequence: CASSQSTGGTEAFF.

J is TRBJ2-1 and V is TRBV6-6; tentatively, D is TRBD2 (5 bases). The germline CDR1 and CDR2 sequences are MNHNY and SVGAGI (reference sequence). V gave up 5 bases and J gave up 6 bases, with 14 bases separating them. The CDR3 extends over 14 amino acids. The CDR3 bases are TGTGCCAGCAGTGGGTCCACTAGTCCCAATGAGCAGTTCTTC. It is translated as CASSGSTSPNEQFF.

The chain carries TRBV7-2 and TRBJ2-7, with unresolved D. In germline, CDR1 is SGHTA, CDR2 FQGNSA. Trimming stripped 1 base from V and 1 base from J, with 8 bases between. CDR3 length equals 14 residues. CDR3 DNA sequence: TGTGCCAGCAGCTTAGGAAGCCGTTCCTACGAGCAGTACTTC. Translation gives CASSLGSRSYEQYF.

J is TRBJ2-1 and V is TRBV4-1; 9 bases are a match to TRBD1. V lost 0 bases, J lost 4 bases, and 4 bases stayed unmatched. CDR3 length equals 16 residues. CDR1 and CDR2 (germline): MGHRA, YSYEKL. CDR3 in DNA: TGCGCCAGCAGCCAAGATGGGGGACAGGGTTACAATGAGCAGTTCTTC. It is translated as CASSQDGGQGYNEQFF.

This chain uses TRBV5-1 with TRBJ2-6, with 8 bases fitting TRBD1. The V gene end was trimmed by 6 bases and the J gene end by 3 bases; junction bases not matched to a gene: 8. CDR1 and CDR2 (germline): SGHRS, YFSETQ. CDR3 size: 16 residues. This CDR3 is CASTPTGVGGANVLTF. The CDR3 DNA reads TGCGCCAGCACGCCGACAGGGGTTGGTGGGGCCAACGTCCTGACTTTC.

The sample holds one count of this clone. The rearrangement joins TRBV19 to TRBJ2-6; D possibly corresponds to TRBD1 (5 bases). V lost 5 bases, J lost 0 bases, and 14 bases lay in between. Germline values: CDR1 LNHDA, CDR2 SQIVND (reference sequence). The CDR3 consists of 17 residues. CDR3 sequence reads: CASSYGQTNSGANVLTF. The CDR3 DNA is TGTGCCAGTAGTTATGGACAAACGAACTCTGGGGCCAACGTCCTGACTTTC.

The rearrangement uses TRBV7-6 and TRBJ2-1; D is perhaps TRBD1 (6 bases). This CDR3 is 14 amino acids long. The V and J ends lost 5 bases and 0 bases respectively, with 8 bases between them. Germline CDR1 reads SGHVS; CDR2 reads FNYEAQ. The CDR3 sequence: CASSAGASYNEQFF. The CDR3 region has the DNA TGTGCCAGCAGCGCAGGGGCCTCCTACAATGAGCAGTTCTTC.

V and J are TRBV4-1 and TRBJ2-7; D is ambiguous. Germline V CDR1 and CDR2: MGHRA, YSYEKL. The CDR3 consists of 15 residues. Trimming removed 0 bases from V and 3 bases from J, with 12 bases in between. CDR3 nucleotide sequence: TGCGCCAGCAGCCAAGATTACAGCCCAGACTACGAGCAGTACTTC. Protein: CASSQDYSPDYEQYF.

The gene calls are TRBV21-1 and TRBJ1-2; the table's D call, TRBD1, was not checked against the DNA. TRBV21-1 corresponds to a pseudogene. The CDR3 is made up of 15 amino acids. The DNA for the CDR3 is TGTGCCAGCACCCAAACCGGGACAGGGTTTTATGGCTACACCTTC. It specifies CASTQTGTGFYGYTF.

V usage is TRBV30 and J usage is TRBJ2-2; 9 bases fit TRBD2. CDR3 length: 14 residues. Germline values: CDR1 GTSNPN, CDR2 SVGIG (reference sequence). The ends lost 2 bases at V and 5 bases at J; junction bases unmatched: 3. CDR3 sequence: CAWSPLAGTGELFF. CDR3 bases: TGTGCCTGGAGTCCCCTAGCGGGAACCGGGGAGCTGTTTTTT.

The chain has TRBV5-6 and TRBJ2-7, with 9 bases fitting TRBD1. This CDR3 is built from 15 residues. V lost 3 bases to trimming and J lost 1 base; unmatched junction nucleotides: 5. Germline V lookup: CDR1 SGHDT, CDR2 YYEEEE. The CDR3 spells CASSYPGTGSYEQYF. The CDR3 DNA reads TGTGCCAGCAGCTACCCCGGGACAGGGTCCTACGAGCAGTACTTC.

This clone is a singleton in its sample. The chain has TRBV5-1 and TRBJ1-2, with 8 bases matching TRBD1. This CDR3 spans 15 amino acids. CDR1 is SGHRS, CDR2 YFSETQ, per germline. Germline trimming cut 1 base from V and 2 bases from J; bases unmatched to any gene: 4. The CDR3 DNA is TGCGCCAGCAGCTTGTATGCAGGGGGCAACTATGGCTACACCTTC. Translating it yields CASSLYAGGNYGYTF.

The chain joins TRBV5-4 to TRBJ1-3; TRBD1 matches 9 bases. Germline V CDR1 and CDR2: SGHNT, YYREEE (reference sequence). The CDR3 has 16 amino acids. V lost 0 bases and J lost 7; bases outside the gene matches: 8. CDR3 residues: CASSLDRGRVSNTIYF. The CDR3 DNA is TGTGCCAGCAGCTTGGACAGGGGGCGAGTCAGCAACACCATATATTTT.

The genes are TRBV5-1 and TRBJ2-7; 9 bases map to TRBD2. The CDR3 length is 16 residues. V lost 0 bases and J lost 4; bases outside the gene matches: 8. Germline assignment: CDR1 SGHRS and CDR2 YFSETQ. As DNA, the CDR3 is TGCGCCAGCAGCTTGGACGGCGGGGGGGCTATGTACGAGCAGTACTTC. Translating gives CASSLDGGGAMYEQYF.

Written as DNA, the CDR3 is TGTGCCAGCAGTTATAAGAGGGAACCGACCCCCTACGAGCAGTACTTC. Translated: CASSYKREPTPYEQYF. The V call is TRBV6-5, the J call TRBJ2-7, with a possible D match to TRBD2 (5 bases). Trimming pared 3 bases from V and 2 bases from J, leaving 17 bases between. This CDR3 is built from 16 residues. Germline V gene lookup returns CDR1 MNHEY and CDR2 SVGAGI.

V gene TRBV19 combines with J gene TRBJ2-7; 7 bases are a match to TRBD2. The V gene's germline CDR1 is LNHDA and CDR2 SQIVND (reference sequence). This CDR3 has 16 amino acids. J gave up 0 bases and V 4 bases, and 9 bases lay outside the gene matches. The CDR3 region has the DNA TGTGCCAGTAGTAACCCCGGGGGGATGGACTCCTACGAGCAGTACTTC. Translation gives CASSNPGGMDSYEQYF.

The chain couples TRBV6-5 to TRBJ1-2; TRBD1 aligns across 8 bases. Germline CDR1 is MNHEY and CDR2 is SVGAGI. The CDR3 length is 14 residues. J gave up 2 bases and V 7 bases, and 6 bases lay outside the gene matches. CDR3 in DNA: TGTGCCAGCAAACCGGGACAGGCGAACTATGGCTACACCTTC. Protein sequence: CASKPGQANYGYTF.

This CDR3 reads CSASILGDAAFF. The CDR3 region has the DNA TGCAGTGCTAGTATCTTAGGGGATGCGGCTTTCTTT. The chain recombines TRBV20-1 with TRBJ1-1, with D possibly being TRBD1 (5 bases). The germline V and J ends were trimmed by 3 bases and 11 bases, with 16 bases remaining between them. Germline-derived CDR1 and CDR2 are DFQATT and SNEGSKA (reference sequence). This CDR3 is 12 amino acids long.

The genes are TRBV11-3 and TRBJ2-2; the D gene is possibly TRBD1 (6 bases). V was pared by 9 bases and J by 4 bases, with 12 bases between. In germline, CDR1 is SGHNT, CDR2 YENEEA. The CDR3 is 13 residues long. CDR3 sequence (DNA): TGTGCCAGTTCAGGGGCGGGCACCGGGGAGCTGTTTTTT. This sequence encodes CASSGAGTGELFF.

The gene calls are TRBV2 and TRBJ2-1; 8 bases align to TRBD2. The CDR3 is 15 amino acids. CDR1 SNHLY and CDR2 FYNNEI come from the germline V gene. The V segment lost 2 bases and the J segment 4 bases; nucleotides outside the gene matches: 4. The CDR3 nucleotides read TGTGCCAGCAGTGAAAAAACTAGCGGATACAATGAGCAGTTCTTC. This codes for CASSEKTSGYNEQFF.

This clone was seen just once. The chain links TRBV5-1 to TRBJ2-5, with TRBD2 matching 9 bases. The length of the CDR3 is 15 residues. Germline CDR1 reads SGHRS; CDR2 reads YFSETQ. V was pared by 4 bases and J by 5 bases, with 9 bases of the junction left unmatched. CDR3 region: CASSTVAGARETQYF. In DNA, the CDR3 is TGCGCCAGCAGCACTGTAGCGGGGGCTCGGGAGACCCAGTACTTC.

This rearrangement joins TRBV2 to TRBJ1-1, with D unclear. Germline-derived CDR1 and CDR2 are SNHLY and FYNNEI. Trimming removed 4 bases at V and 1 base at J, with 7 bases between. The CDR3 covers 13 residues. The CDR3 is CASSVGANTEAFF. The CDR3 nucleotides read TGTGCCAGCAGTGTTGGAGCGAACACTGAAGCTTTCTTT. The complete variable domain, with remaining parts taken from reference TRBV2 and TRBJ1-1, reads EPEVTQTPSHQVTQMGQEVILRCVPISNHLYFYWYRQILGQKVEFLVSFYNNEISEKSEIFDDQFSVERPDGSNFTLKIRSTKLEDSAMYFCASSVGANTEAFFGQGTRLTVV.

The genes are TRBV28 and TRBJ1-5; D gene uncertain. CDR1 and CDR2 (germline): MDHEN, SYDVKM. This CDR3 has 15 residues. V was pared by 5 bases and J by 0 bases, with 11 bases between. This CDR3 reads CASSLRVISNQPQHF. Here the CDR3 DNA reads TGTGCCAGCAGTCTCCGGGTCATTAGCAATCAGCCCCAGCATTTT.